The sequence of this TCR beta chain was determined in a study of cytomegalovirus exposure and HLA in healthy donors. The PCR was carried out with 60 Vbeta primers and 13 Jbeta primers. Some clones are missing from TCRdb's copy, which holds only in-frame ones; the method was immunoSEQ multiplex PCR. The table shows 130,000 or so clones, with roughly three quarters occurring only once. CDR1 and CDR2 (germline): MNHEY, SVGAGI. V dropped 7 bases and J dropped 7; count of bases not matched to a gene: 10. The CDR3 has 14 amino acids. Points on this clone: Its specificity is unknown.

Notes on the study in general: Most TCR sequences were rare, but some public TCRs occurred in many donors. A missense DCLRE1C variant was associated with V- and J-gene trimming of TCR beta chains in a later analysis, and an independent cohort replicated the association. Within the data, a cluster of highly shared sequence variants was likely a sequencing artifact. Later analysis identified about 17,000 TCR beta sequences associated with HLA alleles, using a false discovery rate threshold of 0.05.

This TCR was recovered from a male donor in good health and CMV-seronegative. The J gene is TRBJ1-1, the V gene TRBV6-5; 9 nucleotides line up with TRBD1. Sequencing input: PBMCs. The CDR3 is CASTLTGGPLEAFF. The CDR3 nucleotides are TGTGCCAGCACCCTGACAGGGGGGCCCCTTGAAGCTTTCTTT.